A selection of T cell receptor beta chains follows, all from one sample in a study of OX40 agonist ivuxolimab in advanced cancers. The repertoire was sequenced with immunoSEQ multiplex PCR; TCRdb's copy has only in-frame clones and lacks some. The table lists over 25,000 clones, under 80% of them singletons. Sample: CD4+ or CD8+ T cells sorted from blood, taken in a trial of the OX40 agonist ivuxolimab. These receptors all stem from an adult with an advanced solid tumor such as melanoma, head and neck, liver or kidney cancer. The CDR3 runs from the conserved cysteine through the conserved F or W. A D gene is named only where the DNA matches it firmly. Some rows mark clone size as missing; the rest say once, few, many or name a class of expanded clone.

abundance	d_gene	v_gene	j_gene	CDR3nt	CDR3aa
.	.	TRBV11-2	TRBJ1-3	TGTGCCAGCAGCTTATCGGGACCGCGCACCTCTGGAAACACCATATATTTT	CASSLSGPRTSGNTIYF
.	TRBD2	TRBV6-4	TRBJ2-3	TGTGCCAGCAGCCGACTAGCGGGAGTTCAAGATACGCAGTATTTT	CASSRLAGVQDTQYF
once	TRBD2	TRBV7-2	TRBJ2-1	TGTGCCAGCAGCTTAGCACTAGCGGGAGTTGAGCAGTTCTTC	CASSLALAGVEQFF
.	.	TRBV18	TRBJ2-1	TGTGCCAGCTCACCACCGGAGTATTGGTACGATGAGCAGTTCTTC	CASSPPEYWYDEQFF
.	.	TRBV6-5	TRBJ2-3	TGTGCCAGCAGTTACGCGAAGGTGGATACGCAGTATTTT	CASSYAKVDTQYF
few	TRBD1	TRBV5-1	TRBJ1-1	TGCGCCAGCAGCTTTGGACAGGGGCGAGGTAAACACACTGAAGCTTTCTTT	CASSFGQGRGKHTEAFF
.	.	TRBV11-2	TRBJ2-2	TGTGCCAGCAGCTTAGAGTTTGGGCCCGGGGAGCTGTTTTTT	CASSLEFGPGELFF
.	.	TRBV30	TRBJ1-1	TGTGCCTGGAGTGTGGGGGGATCGAACACTGAAGCTTTCTTT	CAWSVGGSNTEAFF
.	.	TRBV7-9	TRBJ2-5	TGTGCCAGCAGCCCGGGACTCACCTCGGAGACCCAGTACTTC	CASSPGLTSETQYF
.	.	TRBV19	TRBJ2-7	TGTGCCAGTAGTACGGGACACGCTGGCTCCTACGAGCAGTACTTC	CASSTGHAGSYEQYF
.	.	TRBV7-8	TRBJ2-5	TGTGCCAGCAGCCCCAAACCTAGGCCTCAAGAGACCCAGTACTTC	CASSPKPRPQETQYF
once	TRBD1	TRBV2	TRBJ1-2	TGTGCCAGCAGTGGAACAGGGGTTAACGCCTATGGCTACACCTTC	CASSGTGVNAYGYTF
medium-sized	.	TRBV4-1	TRBJ2-7	TGCGCCAGCAGCCAGGACAGCGCCTACGAGCAGTACTTC	CASSQDSAYEQYF
.	.	TRBV20-1	TRBJ2-2	TGCAGTGCGAGACTTGCCGGGGAGCTGTTTTTT	CSARLAGELFF
.	TRBD1	TRBV7-9	TRBJ2-7	TGTGCCAGCAGCTGGGACAGCTCCTACGAGCAGTACTTC	CASSWDSSYEQYF
few	TRBD2	TRBV12-5	TRBJ2-5	TGTGCTAGTGGCGTGGGACTAGCCCAAGAGACCCAGTACTTC	CASGVGLAQETQYF
.	.	TRBV11-3	TRBJ2-1	TGTGCCAGCAGCTTAGATGGCCTACACAATGAGCAGTTCTTC	CASSLDGLHNEQFF
.	.	TRBV19	TRBJ1-1	TGTGCCAGTAGTATTTGGGCCAACACTGAAGCTTTCTTT	CASSIWANTEAFF
.	.	TRBV2	TRBJ1-4	TGTGCCAGCATCGGGTTGGGGGGAGACGCAACTAATGAAAAACTGTTTTTT	CASIGLGGDATNEKLFF
.	.	TRBV6-5	TRBJ2-7	TGTGCCAGCAGTTACTTGTCCGACACACCCTACGAGCAGTACTTC	CASSYLSDTPYEQYF
.	TRBD1	TRBV11-2	TRBJ1-1	TGCGCCAGCAGCTCAGGGGGCACTGAAGCTTTCTTT	CASSSGGTEAFF
few	.	TRBV5-5	TRBJ1-4	TGTGCCAGCAGCAACTGGGAGGGGGAAAAACTGTTTTTT	CASSNWEGEKLFF
.	TRBD2	TRBV2	TRBJ2-7	TGTGCCAGCAGTGCCCGACTAGCGAGCTACGAGCAGTACTTC	CASSARLASYEQYF
.	.	TRBV9	TRBJ2-4	TGTGCCAGCAGCGCCGGCGGAATGGCCAAAAACATTCAGTACTTC	CASSAGGMAKNIQYF